These 15 T cell receptor beta chains came from one sample sequenced in a study of OX40 agonist ivuxolimab in advanced cancers. Clones were read by immunoSEQ multiplex PCR, and TCRdb kept only the in-frame ones, dropping some. The sample consists of fewer than 75,000 clones, roughly 90% of them appearing once. Sequencing used CD4+ or CD8+ T cells sorted from blood, obtained in a trial of the OX40 agonist ivuxolimab. The receptors stem from an adult with an advanced solid tumor such as melanoma, head and neck, liver or kidney cancer.

The J gene is TRBJ2-3, the V gene TRBV5-8; a weak D match, TRBD2 (6 bases). The germline V gene encodes CDR1 SGHTS and CDR2 YDEGEE. CDR3 length: 14 amino acids. The germline V and J ends were trimmed by 4 bases and 6 bases, with 15 bases remaining between them. For the CDR3, the DNA is TGTGCCAGCAGCCGGCTGGGGGGTTCGGATACGCAGTATTTT. As protein: CASSRLGGSDTQYF. The full variable domain, in which reference TRBV5-8 and TRBJ2-3 provide the parts outside the CDR3, is EAGVTQSPTHLIKTRGQQATLRCSPISGHTSVYWYQQALGLGLQFLLWYDEGEERNRGNFPPRFSGRQFPNYSSELNVNALELEDSALYLCASSRLGGSDTQYFGPGTRLTVL.

This chain connects TRBV7-3 to TRBJ2-7; 10 bases map to TRBD2. The ends lost 0 bases at V and 5 bases at J; junction bases unmatched: 7. CDR1 is SGHTA, CDR2 FQGTGA, per germline. The length of the CDR3 is 16 residues. The CDR3 protein is CASSLTASGGEDEQYF. The CDR3 region has the DNA TGTGCCAGCAGCTTAACCGCTAGCGGGGGAGAAGACGAGCAGTACTTC.

The chain combines TRBV18 with TRBJ1-5, with D possibly being TRBD1 (6 bases). V lost 4 bases and J lost 6, with 13 bases in between. The CDR3 is 14 residues long. Germline loops: CDR1 KGHSH, CDR2 LQKENI. For the CDR3, the DNA is TGTGCCAGCTCACGAGGGACATTGGTTCAGCCCCAGCATTTT. Translation gives CASSRGTLVQPQHF.

This clone has only a few counts. This chain connects TRBV19 to TRBJ1-2, with unresolved D. The CDR3 is 11 residues long. Trimming shortened V by 3 bases and J by 7 bases, and 6 bases separated the two germline ends. Germline CDR1 reads LNHDA; CDR2 reads SQIVND (reference sequence). DNA of the CDR3: TGTGCCAGTAGTATTCGGGGTGGCTACACCTTC. This translates into CASSIRGGYTF.

The chain joins TRBV18 to TRBJ2-7, with 9 bases fitting TRBD1. Germline V CDR1 and CDR2: KGHSH, LQKENI. V gave up 5 bases and J gave up 1 base; unmatched junction bases: 0. This CDR3 contains 13 residues. For the CDR3, the DNA is TGTGCCAGCTCAGGGACAGGGTCCTACGAGCAGTACTTC. This codes for CASSGTGSYEQYF.

The chain recombines TRBV19 with TRBJ2-1; D is uncertain. V dropped 5 bases and J dropped 8 bases, with 10 bases sitting between them. The V gene's germline CDR1 is LNHDA and CDR2 SQIVND (reference sequence). The CDR3 consists of 12 residues. The CDR3 sequence: CASSFLSDEQFF. CDR3 DNA: TGTGCCAGTAGTTTCTTGAGCGATGAGCAGTTCTTC.

This chain uses TRBV7-9 with TRBJ2-7, with TRBD2 matching over 7 bases. CDR1 is SEHNR and CDR2 is FQNEAQ in the germline V gene (reference sequence). Trimming removed 1 base from V and 5 bases from J; junction bases left unmatched: 8. The CDR3 totals 15 residues. CDR3 in DNA: TGTGCCAGCAGCTTAGGAAGCGGGGCCAGGGACGAGCAGTACTTC. Amino acids: CASSLGSGARDEQYF.

The V gene is TRBV6-1, the J gene TRBJ2-5; D tentatively reads TRBD1 or TRBD2 (5 bases each). The germline gives CDR1 MNHNS, CDR2 SASEGT. CDR3 length: 15 amino acids. Trimming took off 1 base at V and 1 base at J, with 10 bases between the two ends. The CDR3 spells CASSEGPGTQETQYF. The DNA of the CDR3 is TGTGCCAGCAGTGAAGGCCCCGGGACCCAAGAGACCCAGTACTTC.

A few counts support this clone. The rearrangement joins TRBV28 to TRBJ1-3, with a possible D match to TRBD1 (5 bases). The length of the CDR3 is 16 residues. With 6 bases removed from V and 4 bases from J, the gap between germline ends came to 19 bases. CDR1 and CDR2 from the germline V gene are MDHEN and SYDVKM. The CDR3 DNA reads TGTGCCAGCAGAGGGACTCACGGAGCCTCGGGAAACACCATATATTTT. It codes for CASRGTHGASGNTIYF.

The V and J genes are TRBV29-1 and TRBJ1-4, with TRBD1 matching 10 bases. The CDR3 length is 14 residues. With 7 bases clipped from V and 6 bases from J, the junction kept 8 bases outside the gene matches. CDR1 and CDR2 from the germline V gene are SQVTM and ANQGSEA. The DNA of the CDR3 is TGCAGCGGAATTCGCGGGACAGGGGATGAAAAACTGTTTTTT. Translation gives CSGIRGTGDEKLFF.

The J gene is TRBJ1-2, the V gene TRBV5-1; D ambiguous. V was pared by 0 bases and J by 4 bases, with 19 bases between. The CDR3 loop spans 17 amino acids. Germline loops: CDR1 SGHRS, CDR2 YFSETQ. The DNA for the CDR3 is TGCGCCAGCAGCTTGGCGGTAGTCGATTGGGCAGTCTATGGCTACACCTTC. This codes for CASSLAVVDWAVYGYTF.

Here the CDR3 reads CASSLYGGRYNYGYTF. CDR3 nucleotide sequence: TGTGCCAGCAGCTTATACGGCGGGCGCTACAACTATGGCTACACCTTC. The chain employs TRBV7-9 and TRBJ1-2, with no clear D. Trimming left V 2 bases short and J 2 bases short, with 15 bases between. Germline values: CDR1 SEHNR, CDR2 FQNEAQ (reference sequence). The CDR3 runs 16 residues.

The chain links TRBV4-2 to TRBJ2-7, with a possible D match to TRBD2 (6 bases). The germline CDR1 and CDR2 sequences are LGHNA and YNFKEQ. V lost 4 bases and J 7 bases, leaving 20 bases between the germline ends. The CDR3 contains 15 residues. The CDR3: CASSPEGPEGKEQYF. CDR3 bases: TGTGCCAGCAGCCCGGAGGGGCCTGAGGGGAAAGAGCAGTACTTC.

The V and J genes are TRBV14 and TRBJ2-1; TRBD2 aligns across 9 bases. The CDR3 covers 18 residues. Germline loops: CDR1 SGHDN, CDR2 FVKESK. The V segment lost 0 bases and the J segment 6 bases; nucleotides outside the gene matches: 12. The CDR3, as DNA: TGTGCCAGCAGCCAAGAATGGGGTCGCGGGAGGGCCTTCAATGAGCAGTTCTTC. Protein: CASSQEWGRGRAFNEQFF. The entire variable domain, with the rest obtained from reference TRBV14 and TRBJ2-1, is as follows: EAGVTQFPSHSVIEKGQTVTLRCDPISGHDNLYWYRRVMGKEIKFLLHFVKESKQDESGMPNNRFLAERTGGTYSTLKVQPAELEDSGVYFCASSQEWGRGRAFNEQFFGPGTRLTVL.

By proportion, this clone is medium-sized (0.01 to 0.1%). V gene TRBV5-1 combines with J gene TRBJ2-1; D is undetermined. CDR3 length equals 12 residues. V dropped 0 bases and J dropped 9 bases, with 7 bases sitting between them. The V gene's germline CDR1 is SGHRS and CDR2 YFSETQ. CDR3 protein: CASSLGSSEQFF. Here the CDR3 DNA reads TGCGCCAGCAGCTTGGGAAGCAGTGAGCAGTTCTTC.